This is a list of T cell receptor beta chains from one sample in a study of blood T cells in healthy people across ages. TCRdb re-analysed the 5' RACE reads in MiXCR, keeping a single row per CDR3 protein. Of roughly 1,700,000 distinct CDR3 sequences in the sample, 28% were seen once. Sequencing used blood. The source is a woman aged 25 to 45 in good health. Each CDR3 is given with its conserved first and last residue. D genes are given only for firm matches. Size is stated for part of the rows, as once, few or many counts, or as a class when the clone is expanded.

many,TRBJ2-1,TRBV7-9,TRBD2,CASMISGSYEQFF,TGTGCCAGCATGATTAGCGGGAGTTATGAGCAGTTCTTC
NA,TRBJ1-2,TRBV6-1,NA,CASSVGDTQIHYGYTF,TGTGCCAGCAGTGTGGGGGACACACAGATCCACTATGGCTACACCTTC
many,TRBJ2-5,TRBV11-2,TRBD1,CASSSRRDRHQETQYF,TGTGCCAGCAGCTCCCGTAGGGACAGACACCAAGAGACCCAGTACTTC
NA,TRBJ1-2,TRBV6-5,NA,CASRFTGRRDGYTF,TGTGCCAGCAGATTTACAGGGCGCCGGGATGGCTACACCTTC
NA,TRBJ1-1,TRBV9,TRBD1,CASSVGVTGDTEAFF,TGTGCCAGCAGCGTAGGCGTGACAGGGGACACTGAAGCTTTCTTT
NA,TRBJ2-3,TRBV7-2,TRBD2,CASSSVWRGTTDTQYF,TGTGCCAGCAGCTCCGTATGGCGGGGGACCACAGATACGCAGTATTTT
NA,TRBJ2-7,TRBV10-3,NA,CAISEFEGGSYEQYF,TGTGCCATCAGTGAGTTTGAGGGAGGCTCCTACGAGCAGTACTTC
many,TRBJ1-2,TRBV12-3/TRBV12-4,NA,CASSLGGGGDANYGYTF,TGTGCCAGCAGTTTAGGAGGTGGGGGCGACGCTAACTATGGCTACACCTTC
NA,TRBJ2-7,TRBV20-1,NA,CSALGSGNSYEQYF,TGCAGTGCCCTGGGGTCGGGCAACTCCTACGAGCAGTACTTC
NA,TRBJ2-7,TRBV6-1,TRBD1,CASIDRGLSYEQYF,TGTGCCAGCATAGACAGGGGCCTCTCCTACGAGCAGTACTTC
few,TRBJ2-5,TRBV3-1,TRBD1,CASRYRDRAKETQYF,TGTGCCAGCAGGTACCGGGACAGGGCGAAAGAGACCCAGTACTTC
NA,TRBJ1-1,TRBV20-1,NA,CSANTIMAFF,TGCAGTGCGAATACAATCATGGCTTTCTTT
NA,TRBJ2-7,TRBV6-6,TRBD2,CASSYLLAGTYEQYF,TGTGCCAGCAGTTACCTGCTAGCGGGGACCTACGAGCAGTACTTC
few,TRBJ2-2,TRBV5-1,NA,CASSLVDYPGELFF,TGCGCCAGCAGCTTGGTTGACTATCCTGGGGAGCTGTTTTTT
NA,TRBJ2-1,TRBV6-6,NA,CASSYLQSSEQFF,TGTGCCAGCAGTTACCTCCAGTCTTCCGAGCAGTTCTTC
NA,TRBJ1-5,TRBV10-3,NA,CAIHQRHF,TGTGCCATCCATCAGCGGCATTTT
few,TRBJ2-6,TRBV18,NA,CASSPLRARDSGANVLTF,TGTGCCAGCTCACCGTTGAGGGCCCGGGATTCTGGGGCCAACGTCCTGACTTTC
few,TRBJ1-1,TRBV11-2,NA,CASSSPGVYTEAFF,TGTGCCAGCAGCTCTCCAGGGGTTTACACTGAAGCTTTCTTT
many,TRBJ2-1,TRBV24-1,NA,CATSDYGDEQFF,TGTGCCACCAGTGATTACGGGGATGAGCAGTTCTTC
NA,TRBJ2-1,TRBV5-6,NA,CASSLVWQSGEQFF,TGTGCCAGCAGCTTGGTATGGCAGTCCGGCGAGCAGTTCTTC
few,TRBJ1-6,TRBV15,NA,CATSRGAAGGSSPLHF,TGTGCCACCAGCAGAGGGGCAGCGGGGGGCAGTTCACCCCTCCACTTT
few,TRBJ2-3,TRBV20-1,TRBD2,CSASKIAGRGTDTQYF,TGCAGTGCTAGCAAAATAGCGGGGAGAGGTACAGATACGCAGTATTTT
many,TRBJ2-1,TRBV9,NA,CASSPQPSSYNEQFF,TGTGCCAGCAGCCCCCAACCTAGTTCCTACAATGAGCAGTTCTTC
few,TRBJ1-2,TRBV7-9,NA,CASSFERGYTF,TGTGCCAGCAGCTTCGAACGGGGCTACACCTTC
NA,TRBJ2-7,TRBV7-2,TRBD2,CASSPPPGLAAYERYF,TGTGCCAGCAGCCCCCCGCCGGGACTAGCGGCCTACGAGCGGTACTTC
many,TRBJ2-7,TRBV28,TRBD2,CASSSAGGATYEQYF,TGTGCCAGCAGTTCAGCGGGGGGGGCCACCTACGAGCAGTACTTC
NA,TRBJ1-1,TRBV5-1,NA,CASSLVGPGANTEAFF,TGCGCCAGCAGCTTGGTGGGGCCAGGGGCCAACACTGAAGCTTTCTTT
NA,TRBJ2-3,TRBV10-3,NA,CAISETSGVADTQYF,TGTGCCATCAGCGAGACCTCAGGAGTCGCAGATACGCAGTATTTT
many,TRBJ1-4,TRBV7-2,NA,CASSLAGRDEKLFF,TGTGCCAGCAGCTTAGCTGGCAGGGATGAAAAACTGTTTTTT
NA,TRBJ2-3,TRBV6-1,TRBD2,CASYLPTSRSDTQYF,TGTGCCAGCTACCTTCCGACTAGCAGGTCAGATACGCAGTATTTT
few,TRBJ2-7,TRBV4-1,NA,CAGSQVRGPNIYEQYF,TGCGCCGGCAGCCAAGTGAGGGGTCCAAACATCTACGAGCAGTACTTC